One sample yielded the 12 T cell receptor beta chains listed below, sequenced in a study of cytomegalovirus exposure and HLA in healthy donors. This PCR relied on a set of 60 Vbeta primers and 13 Jbeta primers. Some clones are missing from TCRdb's copy, which holds only in-frame ones; the method was immunoSEQ multiplex PCR. This sample carries some 120,000 clones, around 70% of them seen once, and the ten largest clones take 1.5% to 2%. The sequencing sample was made of PBMCs. These receptors came from a young woman in good health and CMV-seronegative.

V and J are TRBV4-1 and TRBJ1-3; a weak D match, TRBD1 (5 bases). The germline V gene has CDR1 MGHRA and CDR2 YSYEKL. This CDR3 region has 17 residues. The ends were cut back, 1 base at V and 3 bases at J, with 16 bases in the middle. The CDR3 sequence: CASSQGRSQGGGNTIYF. In DNA form, the CDR3 reads TGCGCCAGCAGCCAAGGAAGGTCTCAGGGCGGTGGAAACACCATATATTTT.

The rearrangement links TRBV7-9 to TRBJ1-6; 7 bases are a match to TRBD1. Germline CDR1 SEHNR, CDR2 FQNEAQ (reference sequence). This CDR3 comprises 15 residues. With 5 bases clipped from V and 10 bases from J, the junction kept 11 bases outside the gene matches. CDR3 in amino acids: CASSPAGGIGSPLHF. For the CDR3, the DNA is TGTGCCAGCAGCCCAGCAGGGGGGATCGGCTCACCCCTCCACTTT.

This clone has only one observation. The chain carries TRBV10-1 and TRBJ1-5; 8 bases align to TRBD1. The trim removed 8 bases at V and 5 bases at J, leaving 11 bases unmatched. The CDR3 runs 15 residues. Looked up from germline, CDR1 is WNHNN and CDR2 is SYGVQD (reference sequence). Here the CDR3 reads CASGRGRGGYQPQHF. CDR3 nucleotides: TGCGCCAGCGGCAGGGGGCGGGGAGGATATCAGCCCCAGCATTTT.

The chain's CDR3 is CASSPRQGGGSDTEAFF. The CDR3 DNA follows: TGTGCCAGCTCACCAAGACAGGGAGGAGGGTCCGACACTGAAGCTTTCTTT. The chain uses TRBV18 and TRBJ1-1; 7 nucleotides line up with TRBD1. Germline V gene data show CDR1 as KGHSH and CDR2 as LQKENI. This CDR3 is built from 17 residues. The trim removed 2 bases at V and 3 bases at J, leaving 12 bases unmatched.

The table lists this clone with a few counts. The J gene is TRBJ1-2, the V gene TRBV6-5; 7 bases map to TRBD1. The V gene end was trimmed by 4 bases and the J gene end by 11 bases; junction bases not matched to a gene: 7. The germline V gene encodes CDR1 MNHEY and CDR2 SVGAGI. The CDR3 consists of 12 residues. Written as DNA, the CDR3 is TGTGCCAGCAGTTTAACCGGGACAGTTTACACCTTC. This codes for CASSLTGTVYTF.

This chain connects TRBV6-1 to TRBJ1-4; perhaps TRBD1 as D (5 bases). The CDR3 consists of 13 residues. CDR1 and CDR2 (germline): MNHNS, SASEGT. V was cut by 0 bases and J by 15 bases, with 14 bases left in between. The CDR3 nucleotides are TGTGCCAGCAGTGAAGCCATGGCAGGGAAGATGTTTTTT. It codes for CASSEAMAGKMFF.

This sequence joins TRBV2 and TRBJ1-1; possible D gene TRBD1, 6 bases. V lost 3 bases and J 5 bases, leaving 16 bases between the germline ends. The CDR3 is 15 residues long. Germline values: CDR1 SNHLY, CDR2 FYNNEI. CDR3 residues: CASSDPNRVGTEAFF. The CDR3 nucleotides are TGTGCCAGCAGTGACCCGAACAGGGTAGGGACTGAAGCTTTCTTT.

The chain employs TRBV27 and TRBJ1-2; the D gene is possibly TRBD1 (6 bases). Germline CDR1 is MNHEY and CDR2 is SMNVEV (reference sequence). Trimming took off 0 bases at V and 7 bases at J, with 18 bases between the two ends. This CDR3 has 16 amino acids. Here the CDR3 DNA reads TGTGCCAGCAGTTTATCGAGTAGCGTACAGGGAAGTGGCTACACCTTC. Its protein is CASSLSSSVQGSGYTF.

In its sample, this clone was seen a few times. The chain links TRBV2 to TRBJ1-1; 7 bases match TRBD1. Germline V gives CDR1 SNHLY, CDR2 FYNNEI. With 6 bases clipped from V and 1 base from J, the junction kept 2 bases outside the gene matches. There are 13 residues in the CDR3. The CDR3, as DNA: TGTGCCAGCAGGGGGGACAGGAACACTGAAGCTTTCTTT. It translates to CASRGDRNTEAFF.

This clone was seen only a few times. V gene TRBV6-1 combines with J gene TRBJ1-5; TRBD1 is a possible D gene (6 bases). Trimming removed 6 bases at V and 0 bases at J, with 12 bases between. The CDR3 has 15 residues. From germline, CDR1 is MNHNS and CDR2 SASEGT. CDR3 DNA: TGTGCCAGCAGGCCAGGGGAATATAGCAATCAGCCCCAGCATTTT. Its translation: CASRPGEYSNQPQHF.

The chain is built from TRBV25-1 and TRBJ2-3; a weak D match, TRBD1 (6 bases). V was pared by 1 base and J by 3 bases, with 11 bases between. CDR1 MGHDK and CDR2 SYGVNS come from the germline V gene. There are 15 residues in the CDR3. Here the CDR3 reads CASSEWTVYTDTQYF. CDR3 DNA sequence: TGTGCCAGCAGTGAATGGACAGTCTATACAGATACGCAGTATTTT.

This chain uses TRBV2 with TRBJ1-2, with a weak D call TRBD1 (5 bases). Germline lookup yields CDR1 SNHLY and CDR2 FYNNEI. The CDR3 runs 14 residues. V gave up 6 bases and J gave up 0 bases, with 11 bases separating them. DNA of the CDR3: TGTGCCAGCAGCATCCGACAGTCTAACTATGGCTACACCTTC. It is translated as CASSIRQSNYGYTF.